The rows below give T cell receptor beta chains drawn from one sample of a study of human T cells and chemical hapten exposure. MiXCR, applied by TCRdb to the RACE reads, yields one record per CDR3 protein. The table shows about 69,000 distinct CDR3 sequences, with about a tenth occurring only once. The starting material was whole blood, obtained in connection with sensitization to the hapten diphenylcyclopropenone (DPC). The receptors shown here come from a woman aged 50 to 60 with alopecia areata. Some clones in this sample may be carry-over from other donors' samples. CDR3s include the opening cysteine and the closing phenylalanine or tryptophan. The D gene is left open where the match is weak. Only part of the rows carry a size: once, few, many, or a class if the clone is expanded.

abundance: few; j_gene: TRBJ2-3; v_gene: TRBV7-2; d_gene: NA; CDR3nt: TGTGCCAGCAGCTTAGAGGGCGGAGCCACAGATACGCAGTATTTT; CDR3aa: CASSLEGGATDTQYF
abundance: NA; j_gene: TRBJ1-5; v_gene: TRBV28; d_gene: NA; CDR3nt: TGTGCCAGCAGTACCCTCAATCAGCCCCAGCATTTT; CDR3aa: CASSTLNQPQHF
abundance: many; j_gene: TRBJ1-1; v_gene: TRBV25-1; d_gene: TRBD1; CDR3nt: TGTGCCAGCGAAGGGGACAGGGACACTGAAGCTTTCTTT; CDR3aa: CASEGDRDTEAFF
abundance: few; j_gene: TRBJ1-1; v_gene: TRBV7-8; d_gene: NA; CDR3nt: TGTGCCAGCACCACCAGGGTCCTCAAGGCTGAAGCTTTCTTT; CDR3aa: CASTTRVLKAEAFF
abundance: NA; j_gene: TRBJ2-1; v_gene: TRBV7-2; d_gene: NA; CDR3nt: TGTGCCAGCAGCTTAGATGGAGAGGGACTTGTGTACAATGAGCAGTTCTTC; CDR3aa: CASSLDGEGLVYNEQFF
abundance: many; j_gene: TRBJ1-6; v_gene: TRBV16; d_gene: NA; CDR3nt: TGTGCCAGCAGCCAGATACAGGGAGGTAATTCACCCCTCCACTTT; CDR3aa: CASSQIQGGNSPLHF
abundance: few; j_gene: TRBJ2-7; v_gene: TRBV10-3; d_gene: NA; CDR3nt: TGTGCCATCAGTGAGTCGAGGGGCTACGAGCAGTACTTC; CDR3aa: CAISESRGYEQYF
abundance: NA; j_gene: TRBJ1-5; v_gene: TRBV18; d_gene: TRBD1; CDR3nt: TGTGCCAGCTCACCCCGGACAGGGGTTGGCAATCAGCCCCAGCATTTT; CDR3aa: CASSPRTGVGNQPQHF
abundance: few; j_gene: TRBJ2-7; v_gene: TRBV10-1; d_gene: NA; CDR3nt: TGCGCCAGCAGTGAGTCTTCCCGGTGGGAGCAGTACTTC; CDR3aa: CASSESSRWEQYF
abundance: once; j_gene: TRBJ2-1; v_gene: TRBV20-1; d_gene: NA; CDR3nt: TGCAGTGCGGGCGGCGTAGAGCAGTTCTTC; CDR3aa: CSAGGVEQFF
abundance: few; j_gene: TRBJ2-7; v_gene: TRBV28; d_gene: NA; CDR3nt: TGTGCCAGCAGACCCACGGGGCGGAGGCTATCGGAGCAGTACTTC; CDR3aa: CASRPTGRRLSEQYF
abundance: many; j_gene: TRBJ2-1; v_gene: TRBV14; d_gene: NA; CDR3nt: TGTGCCAGCAGCCAAGAACTCCGGGGTGAGCAGTTCTTC; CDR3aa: CASSQELRGEQFF
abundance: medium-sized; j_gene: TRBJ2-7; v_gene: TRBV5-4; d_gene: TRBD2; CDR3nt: TGTGCCAGCAGCATCCAGGGACTAGCGGCCTCCTACGAGCAGTACTTC; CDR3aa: CASSIQGLAASYEQYF
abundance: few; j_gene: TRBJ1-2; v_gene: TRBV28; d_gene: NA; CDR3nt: TGTGCCACCGTACGATATGGCTACACCTTC; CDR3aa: CATVRYGYTF
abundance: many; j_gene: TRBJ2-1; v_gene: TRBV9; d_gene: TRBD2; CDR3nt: TGTGCCAGCAGCAGGGGACTAGCGGTCCCCCATGAGCAGTTCTTC; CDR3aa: CASSRGLAVPHEQFF
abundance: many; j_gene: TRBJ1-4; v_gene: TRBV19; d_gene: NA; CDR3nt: TGTGCCAGTAGGTCTACAGGGCATGATGAAAAACTGTTTTTT; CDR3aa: CASRSTGHDEKLFF
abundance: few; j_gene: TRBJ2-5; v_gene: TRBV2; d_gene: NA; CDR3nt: TGTGCCAGCAGCCTGTACAGGGTGGAAGAGACCCAGTACTTC; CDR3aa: CASSLYRVEETQYF
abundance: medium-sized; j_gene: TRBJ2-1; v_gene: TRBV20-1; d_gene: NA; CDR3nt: TGCAGTGCCTCACCAGATGGAGGAAGTGTATTCAATGAGCAGTTCTTC; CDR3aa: CSASPDGGSVFNEQFF
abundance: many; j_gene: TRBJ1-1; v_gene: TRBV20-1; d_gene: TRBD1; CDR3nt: TGCAGTGCTAGTCAGGGGGCCGAGACTGAAGCTTTCTTT; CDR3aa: CSASQGAETEAFF
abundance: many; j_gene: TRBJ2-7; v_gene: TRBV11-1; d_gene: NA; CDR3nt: TGTGCCAGCAGCCCAACGGACTCCTACGAGCAGTACTTC; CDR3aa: CASSPTDSYEQYF
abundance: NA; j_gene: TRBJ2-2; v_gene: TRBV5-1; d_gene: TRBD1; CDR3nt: TGCGCCAGCAGCTTGGGACAGGGAAAATCCGGGGAGCTGTTTTTT; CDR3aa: CASSLGQGKSGELFF
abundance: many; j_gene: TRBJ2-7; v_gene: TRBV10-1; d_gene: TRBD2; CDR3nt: TGCGCCAGCAGTGCTAGCGGGAGACCCGAGCAGTACTTC; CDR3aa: CASSASGRPEQYF
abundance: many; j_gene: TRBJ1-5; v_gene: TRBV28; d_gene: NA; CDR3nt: TGTGCCAGCAGTCGAGGAGGAAGGGTTCAGCCCCAGCATTTT; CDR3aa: CASSRGGRVQPQHF
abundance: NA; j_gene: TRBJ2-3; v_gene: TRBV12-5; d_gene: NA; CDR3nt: TGTGCTAGTGGTCTTCAGGGAACCCCTACGCAGTATTTT; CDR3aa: CASGLQGTPTQYF
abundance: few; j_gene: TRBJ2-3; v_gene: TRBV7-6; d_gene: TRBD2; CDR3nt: TGTGCCAGCAGCTTTTTCAGCGGGAGTCCCGCAGATACGCAGTATTTT; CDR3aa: CASSFFSGSPADTQYF
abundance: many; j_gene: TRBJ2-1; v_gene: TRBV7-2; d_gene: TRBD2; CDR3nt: TGTGCCAGCAGCTTACTTCTAGCGGGAGTAGGCAATGAGCAGTTCTTC; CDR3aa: CASSLLLAGVGNEQFF
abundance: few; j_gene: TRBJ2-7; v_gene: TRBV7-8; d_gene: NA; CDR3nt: TGTGCCAGCAGCGTGAGGTTGGGGGGGCGTTCCTACGAGCAGTACTTC; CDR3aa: CASSVRLGGRSYEQYF
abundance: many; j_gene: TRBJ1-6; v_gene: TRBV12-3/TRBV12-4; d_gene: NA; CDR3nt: TGTGCCAGCAGTTTAGCCGGCAGAGAAAATTCACCCCTCCACTTT; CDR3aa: CASSLAGRENSPLHF
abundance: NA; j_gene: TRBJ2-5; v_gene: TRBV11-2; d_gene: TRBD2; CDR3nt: TGTGCCAGCAGCATTACAGCGGGAGGGGAGACCCAGTACTTC; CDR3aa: CASSITAGGETQYF
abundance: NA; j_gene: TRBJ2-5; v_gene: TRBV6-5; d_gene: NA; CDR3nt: TGTGCCAGCAGCTCCCTCCCTACAGGGCTCTTAGAGACCCAGTACTTC; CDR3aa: CASSSLPTGLLETQYF
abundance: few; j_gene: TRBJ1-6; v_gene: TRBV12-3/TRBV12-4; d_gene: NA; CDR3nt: TGTGCCAGCAGTGGCCTTACCGGGACACCTTCACCCCTCCACTTT; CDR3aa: CASSGLTGTPSPLHF
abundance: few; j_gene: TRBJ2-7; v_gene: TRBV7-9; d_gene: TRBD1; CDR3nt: TGTGCCAGCAGCTTCGGGACAGGGACCGAGCAGTACTTC; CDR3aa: CASSFGTGTEQYF
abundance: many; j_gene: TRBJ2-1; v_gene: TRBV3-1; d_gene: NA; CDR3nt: TGTGCCAGCAGCCAAGTCCGGGGAACGGGTCGGTACAATGAGCAGTTCTTC; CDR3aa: CASSQVRGTGRYNEQFF
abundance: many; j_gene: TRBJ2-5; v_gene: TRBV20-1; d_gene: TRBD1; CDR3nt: TGCAGTGCTACTACAGGGGGCGCGGGTACAGAGACCCAGTACTTC; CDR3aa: CSATTGGAGTETQYF
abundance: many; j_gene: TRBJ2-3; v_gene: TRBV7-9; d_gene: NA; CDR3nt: TGTGCCAGCGAGGAGCGAGAAGATACGCAGTATTTT; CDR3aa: CASEEREDTQYF
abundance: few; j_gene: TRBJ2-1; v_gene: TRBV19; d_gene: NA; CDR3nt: TGTGCCAGTAGTATAGCGCAGGGGGGAGACAATGAGCAGTTCTTC; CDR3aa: CASSIAQGGDNEQFF
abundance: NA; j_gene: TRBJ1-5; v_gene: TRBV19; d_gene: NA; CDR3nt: TGTGCCAGTAGTGGTATCGGGGTTACGGGCAATCAGCCCCAGCATTTT; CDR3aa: CASSGIGVTGNQPQHF
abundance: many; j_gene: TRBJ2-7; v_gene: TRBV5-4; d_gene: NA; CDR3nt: TGTGCCAGCAGCTTGAAGGGGGGGGCCAGAGGTACCTTAGTCGGCGAGCAGTACTTC; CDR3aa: CASSLKGGARGTLVGEQYF
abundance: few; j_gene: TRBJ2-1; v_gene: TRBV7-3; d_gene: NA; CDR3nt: TGTGCCAGCAGCTTAGATATGGGCCTGAGGCAGTTCTTC; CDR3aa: CASSLDMGLRQFF
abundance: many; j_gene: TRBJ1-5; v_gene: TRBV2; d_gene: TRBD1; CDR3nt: TGTGCCAGCAGTTCCACAGGGGGCGGATTTCAGCCCCAGCATTTT; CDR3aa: CASSSTGGGFQPQHF
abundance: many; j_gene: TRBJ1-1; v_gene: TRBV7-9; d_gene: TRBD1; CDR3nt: TGTGCCAGCAGCCCCCCCGGGACAGCGGGCACTGAAGCTTTCTTT; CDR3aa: CASSPPGTAGTEAFF